The 14 T cell receptor beta chains below all came from one sample that was sequenced in a study of breast tumors, draining lymph nodes, adjacent tissues. Samples came from axillary lymph nodes draining the breast cancer. MiXCR, run by TCRdb on the multiplex PCR reads, gives a single entry per CDR3 protein. The sample lists over 150,000 distinct CDR3 sequences; 30% to 35% were seen once. Input material: axillary lymph node tissue. Receptor source: a female donor with breast cancer. Some clones in this sample may be carry-over from other donors' samples.

At least ten counts were recorded for this clonotype. V usage is TRBV6-6 and J usage is TRBJ2-1; maybe TRBD2 (7 bases). This CDR3 contains 14 residues. V was cut by 6 bases and J by 7 bases, with 16 bases left in between. Germline CDR1 MNHNY, CDR2 SVGAGI (reference sequence). The CDR3 protein is CASSEAGAGNEQFF. CDR3 sequence (DNA): TGTGCCAGCAGCGAGGCGGGGGCGGGGAATGAGCAGTTCTTC.

This clonotype was recorded many times. The chain recombines TRBV11-1 with TRBJ2-6, with D possibly matching TRBD2 (6 bases). CDR1 and CDR2 (germline): SGHAT, FQDESV (reference sequence). The CDR3 covers 14 residues. Between the trimmed V and J ends, which lost 11 bases and 4 bases, there was a span of 15 bases. The CDR3 reads CASKGGGGANVLTF. DNA for the CDR3: TGTGCCTCAAAGGGTGGGGGGGGGGCCAACGTCCTGACTTTC.

In its sample, this clonotype was seen many times. This sequence joins TRBV19 and TRBJ2-3; 12 bases map to TRBD2. The germline CDR1 and CDR2 sequences are LNHDA and SQIVND (reference sequence). J gave up 1 base and V 10 bases, and 9 bases lay outside the gene matches. CDR3 size: 16 residues. CDR3 sequence (DNA): TGTGCCACCAGACTAGCGGGGGCACGGGGCACAGATACGCAGTATTTT. It codes for CATRLAGARGTDTQYF.

The chain links TRBV29-1 to TRBJ2-3, with 10 bases lining up with TRBD1. J gave up 4 bases and V 7 bases, and 11 bases lay outside the gene matches. The CDR3 is 15 amino acids. In germline, CDR1 is SQVTM, CDR2 ANQGSEA. The CDR3 protein is CSAGLTGGSSDTQYF. The CDR3 DNA follows: TGCAGCGCAGGACTGACAGGGGGCTCCTCAGATACGCAGTATTTT.

This clonotype was seen at least ten times. This chain joins TRBV6-1 and TRBJ1-5, with a weak D call TRBD1 (6 bases). The CDR3 runs 15 residues. Trimming took 6 bases from V and 0 from J, leaving 12 bases between them. Germline V CDR1 and CDR2: MNHNS, SASEGT. The CDR3 loop reads CASRAQGYSNQPQHF. In DNA, the CDR3 is TGTGCCAGCAGGGCACAGGGTTATAGCAATCAGCCCCAGCATTTT.

The sample holds many counts of this clonotype. The chain's CDR3 is CASSDSVSRGRDDNQPQHF. The DNA for the CDR3 is TGTGCCAGCAGTGACTCGGTCTCAAGGGGCCGAGATGACAATCAGCCCCAGCATTTT. The chain joins TRBV6-4 to TRBJ1-5; possibly TRBD1 for D (5 bases). Germline V gene lookup returns CDR1 MRHNA and CDR2 SNTAGT. The CDR3 length is 19 residues. V shed 0 bases and J shed 3 bases, with 21 bases lying between them.

This clonotype came up a few times. A much more abundant neighbour one base away suggests this may be a read error. The rearrangement links TRBV20-1 to TRBJ1-2; D gene unclear. The length of the CDR3 is 13 residues. The germline V gene has CDR1 DFQATT and CDR2 SNEGSKA (reference sequence). Trimming shortened V by 0 bases and J by 10 bases, and 15 bases separated the two germline ends. The CDR3 sequence: CSARDATGNAYTF. In nucleotides, the CDR3 is TGCAGTGCTAGAGACGCGACGGGGAATGCCTACACCTTC.

This clonotype was observed a few times. This chain connects TRBV6-6 to TRBJ2-1; maybe TRBD2 (5 bases). Germline V gene sequence: CDR1 MNHNY, CDR2 SVGAGI (reference sequence). V was clipped by 7 bases and J by 7 bases, with 14 bases between them. The CDR3 length is 13 residues. The CDR3 protein is CASTLGRGNEQFF. Written as DNA, the CDR3 is TGTGCCAGCACCCTAGGGAGAGGGAATGAGCAGTTCTTC.

Points on this clonotype: This may stem from a read error, because a much larger clone lies one nucleotide away. The chain uses TRBV9 and TRBJ2-7; 8 positions match TRBD2. The CDR3 length is 15 residues. From germline, CDR1 is SGDLS and CDR2 YYNGEE. The DNA of the CDR3 is TGTGCCAGCAGCGTAGACGGGGGGGCCTTCGACGAGCAGTGCTTC. It translates to CASSVDGGAFDEQCF.

This clonotype was detected ten times or more. The chain joins TRBV19 to TRBJ2-6, with unresolved D. Trimming stripped 3 bases from V and 2 bases from J, with 2 bases between. Looked up from germline, CDR1 is LNHDA and CDR2 is SQIVND (reference sequence). This CDR3 is 13 amino acids long. The CDR3 coding sequence is TGTGCCAGTAGTATTGCTGGGGCCAACGTCCTGACTTTC. Translated: CASSIAGANVLTF.

This clonotype showed up many times. CDR3 sequence: CASSLSTRGNGYTF. The DNA of the CDR3 is TGTGCCAGCAGCTTGTCAACCAGAGGGAATGGCTACACCTTC. The chain carries TRBV13 and TRBJ1-2; the D is unclear. The CDR3 sequence is 14 residues long. V dropped 3 bases and J dropped 6 bases, with 14 bases sitting between them. Germline loops: CDR1 PRHDT, CDR2 FYEKMQ (reference sequence). Variable domain in full (rest from reference TRBV13 and TRBJ1-2): AAGVIQSPRHLIKEKRETATLKCYPIPRHDTVYWYQQGPGQDPQFLISFYEKMQSDKGSIPDRFSAQQFSDYHSELNMSSLELGDSALYFCASSLSTRGNGYTFGSGTRLTVV.

The table lists this clonotype with many counts. J is TRBJ1-6 and V is TRBV10-3; D gene uncertain. The CDR3 extends over 14 amino acids. Germline CDR1 ENHRY, CDR2 SYGVKD. V dropped 2 bases and J dropped 10 bases, with 12 bases sitting between them. In nucleotides, the CDR3 is TGTGCCATCAGTGAGGTCCCCGGAGGATCACCCCTCCACTTT. This translates into CAISEVPGGSPLHF.

With regard to this clonotype: The junction departs from germline at one end; a sequencing error may be responsible. This chain connects TRBV20-1 to TRBJ1-5; D ambiguous. This CDR3 has 13 amino acids. Per germline, CDR1 DFQATT and CDR2 SNEGSKA (reference sequence). The CDR3 loop reads CSASLPGNQPQHF. The CDR3 DNA sequence: TGCAGTGCTAGTCTGCCGGGAAATCAGCCCCAGCACTTT.

In this sample, this clonotype turned up many times. The chain uses TRBV30 and TRBJ2-3; 8 positions match TRBD1. The germline V gene encodes CDR1 GTSNPN and CDR2 SVGIG (reference sequence). The length of the CDR3 is 13 residues. Unmatched junction bases numbered 4, after V lost 4 bases and J lost 4 bases. The CDR3: CAWTIQGADTQYF. The CDR3 region has the DNA TGTGCCTGGACCATACAGGGGGCAGATACGCAGTATTTT.